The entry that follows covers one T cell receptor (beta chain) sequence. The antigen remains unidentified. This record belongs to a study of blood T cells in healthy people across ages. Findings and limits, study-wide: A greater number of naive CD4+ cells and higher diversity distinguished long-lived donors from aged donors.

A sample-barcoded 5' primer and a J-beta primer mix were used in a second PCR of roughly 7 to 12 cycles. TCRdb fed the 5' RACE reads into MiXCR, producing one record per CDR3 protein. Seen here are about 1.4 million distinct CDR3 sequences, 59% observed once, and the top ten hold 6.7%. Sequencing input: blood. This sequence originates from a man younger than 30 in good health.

The DNA of the CDR3 is TGTGCCAGCAGTTACTCGGCGCCAGGGAATGGCTACACCTTC. The encoded protein is CASSYSAPGNGYTF. The V gene is TRBV6-2 or TRBV6-3, the J gene TRBJ1-2; D is possibly TRBD1 (5 bases). CDR3 size: 14 residues. Germline CDR1 MNHEY, CDR2 SVGEGT. Trimming stripped 0 bases from V and 6 bases from J, with 11 bases between.